This T cell receptor beta chain was sequenced for a study of OX40 agonist ivuxolimab in advanced cancers. The overall study: Patients treated during dose escalation were battling hepatocellular carcinoma, melanoma, renal cell or head and neck cancer. Study outcomes and limitations: More expanded clones were seen, on average, in CD8+ T cells than in CD4+.

A word on this clone: As yet, its antigen is unknown.

V gave up 4 bases and J gave up 5 bases; unmatched junction bases: 10. The CDR3 is 15 amino acids. The germline V gene has CDR1 SGHRS and CDR2 YFSETQ. TCRdb's table, derived via immunoSEQ multiplex PCR, lists solely in-frame clones and lacks some. The sample contains about 26,000 clones, around four fifths of which appear only once. This sequence originates from an adult with an advanced solid tumor such as melanoma, head and neck, liver or kidney cancer. Sequenced here: CD4+ or CD8+ T cells sorted from blood, sampled in a trial of the OX40 agonist ivuxolimab. The rearrangement joins TRBV5-1 to TRBJ1-1; 8 bases align to TRBD1. CDR3 nucleotide sequence: TGCGCCAGCAGCGCTCCCTCGACAGGGGCTACTGAAGCTTTCTTT. Amino acids: CASSAPSTGATEAFF.